The TCR beta chain described here comes from a study of OX40 agonist ivuxolimab in advanced cancers. Across the study: As their treatment, patients were administered ivuxolimab, an agonistic anti-OX40 (CD134) antibody. Every 2 weeks, patients got intravenous ivuxolimab at one of six dose levels (0.01-10 mg/kg).

This table comes from immunoSEQ multiplex PCR, and its TCRdb copy is limited to in-frame clones, with some not included. Of about 71,000 clones in the sample, 86% were seen once. For this clone: A read error may produce the germline difference seen at one junction end.

Germline V lookup: CDR1 SSHAT, CDR2 FNYEAQ (reference sequence). The CDR3 has 14 amino acids. J is TRBJ2-2 and V is TRBV7-7, with 7 bases matching TRBD2. The sample was CD4+ or CD8+ T cells sorted from blood, taken in a trial of the OX40 agonist ivuxolimab. The clonotype comes from an adult with an advanced solid tumor such as melanoma, head and neck, liver or kidney cancer. The CDR3 loop is CASSLAGGTGELFF. CDR3 DNA: TGTGCTAGCAGCTTAGCGGGCGGGACCGGGGAGCTGTTTTTT. The full variable domain, rest sourced from reference TRBV7-7 and TRBJ2-2, is GAGVSQSPRYKVTKRGQDVTLRCDPISSHATLYWYQQALGQGPEFLTYFNYEAQPDKSGLPSDRFSAERPEGSISTLTIQRTEQRDSAMYRCASSLAGGTGELFFGEGSRLTVL.